This T cell receptor (beta chain) stems from a study of blood T cell repertoires in COVID-19. Cohort placement rested on clinical history that participants reported themselves. Trimming took off 2 bases at V and 5 bases at J, with 9 bases between the two ends. Germline V lookup: CDR1 MNHEY, CDR2 SMNVEV (reference sequence). This CDR3 is built from 14 residues. The assay was immunoSEQ multiplex PCR, and TCRdb's table has in-frame clones only and misses some. The sample has approximately 220,000 clones, 80% seen once. Source material: PBMCs or T cells enriched from blood (not recorded which). The sequence was collected from a middle-aged woman with acute COVID-19. This chain links TRBV27 with TRBJ1-4; no clear D gene. CDR3 residues: CASSLNGRNEKLFF. The DNA for the CDR3 is TGTGCCAGCAGTTTAAATGGTAGAAATGAAAAACTGTTTTTT.